This T cell receptor beta chain originates from a study of T cell repertoires in cytomegalovirus infection. Ten or more counts support this clonotype. CDR3 size: 11 residues. Germline lookup yields CDR1 MNHEY and CDR2 SVGEGT. The V and J ends lost 5 bases and 4 bases respectively, with 6 bases between them. TCRdb recomputed calls from the reads with MiXCR, one row per CDR3 protein. The table records about 360,000 distinct CDR3 sequences, 18% of them present only once. This sequence originates from a human donor in good health (CMV status not recorded). Some clones in this sample may be carry-over from other donors' samples. The sample comprised PBMCs. The chain joins TRBV6-2 or TRBV6-3 to TRBJ2-7, with D possibly TRBD1 on 6 matching bases. The CDR3 is CASSTGYEQYV. The CDR3 DNA sequence: TGTGCCAGCAGTACAGGGTACGAGCAGTACGTC.